This entry lists 14 T cell receptor beta chains sequenced from one sample in a study of cytomegalovirus exposure and HLA in healthy donors. Use of 60 Vbeta and 13 Jbeta primers characterized the PCR. Profiled with immunoSEQ multiplex PCR; TCRdb holds only in-frame clones, not every one. The sample includes about 160,000 clones, 79% of them seen just once. Sample: PBMCs. The receptors come from a man aged 50 to 59 in good health and CMV-seropositive.

This clone was seen more than once but under ten times. J is TRBJ1-1 and V is TRBV11-2; TRBD1 might be the D (5 bases). CDR1 and CDR2 (germline): SGHAT, FQNNGV. CDR3 length: 17 residues. V gave up 4 bases and J gave up 3 bases, with 21 bases separating them. The chain's CDR3 is CASSSNPRAGRDTEAFF. The CDR3 DNA follows: TGTGCCAGCAGCTCAAACCCCCGGGCGGGGCGGGACACTGAAGCTTTCTTT.

The chain links TRBV5-1 to TRBJ2-7; 7 bases are shared with TRBD2. Germline V CDR1 and CDR2: SGHRS, YFSETQ. J lost 5 bases, V lost 1 base, and 9 bases had no gene match. The CDR3 has 15 amino acids. The CDR3: CASSLKAGETHEQYF. The CDR3 DNA reads as TGCGCCAGCAGCTTGAAGGCGGGAGAGACCCACGAGCAGTACTTC.

This clone is a singleton in its sample. The CDR3 DNA reads TGTGCCAGCAGTCTTTTAGCGGGAGAAGAGACCCAGTACTTC. Protein: CASSLLAGEETQYF. The V call is TRBV6-5, the J call TRBJ2-5; 9 bases line up with TRBD2. The germline V gene encodes CDR1 MNHEY and CDR2 SVGAGI. The CDR3 runs to 14 residues. Trimming removed 5 bases from V and 3 bases from J; junction bases left unmatched: 4.

This chain links TRBV10-2 with TRBJ2-2; possible D gene TRBD2, 5 bases. The V end was cut by 8 bases, the J end by 2 bases, with 12 bases between. Germline loops: CDR1 WSHSY, CDR2 SAAADI. This CDR3 comprises 14 residues. The DNA of the CDR3 is TGCGCCAGCGAGCGGTACCGAAACACCGGGGAGCTGTTTTTT. Encoded protein: CASERYRNTGELFF.

This clone appeared a single time. The J gene is TRBJ2-7, the V gene TRBV13, with D possibly matching TRBD2 (5 bases). CDR3 length: 12 residues. Germline V lookup: CDR1 PRHDT, CDR2 FYEKMQ (reference sequence). V lost 4 bases, J lost 7 bases, and 11 bases lay in between. CDR3 in amino acids: CASSWTKREQYF. As DNA, the CDR3 is TGTGCCAGCAGCTGGACCAAGCGGGAGCAGTACTTC.

Here the CDR3 reads CASSQTSDRRYGYTF. The DNA for the CDR3 is TGTGCCAGCAGCCAGACCTCGGACAGACGCTATGGCTACACCTTC. This chain links TRBV28 with TRBJ1-2, with D possibly TRBD1 on 6 matching bases. The CDR3 covers 15 residues. CDR1 and CDR2 from the germline V gene are MDHEN and SYDVKM. V was pared by 6 bases and J by 4 bases, with 18 bases between.

In this sample, this clone turned up a few times. The genes are TRBV6-6 and TRBJ2-2, with TRBD1 identical over 9 bases. Germline V gene sequence: CDR1 MNHNY, CDR2 SVGAGI (reference sequence). The CDR3 contains 16 residues. With 5 bases clipped from V and 1 base from J, the junction kept 5 bases outside the gene matches. DNA of the CDR3: TGTGCCAGCAGTCGCGGACAGGGGAAGAACACCGGGGAGCTGTTTTTT. It yields the protein CASSRGQGKNTGELFF.

This clone was seen a handful of times. The chain links TRBV13 to TRBJ2-7, with 7 bases that match TRBD1. CDR1 PRHDT and CDR2 FYEKMQ come from the germline V gene (reference sequence). V was clipped by 5 bases and J by 3 bases; unmatched bases: 4. This CDR3 region has 13 residues. The CDR3 region has the DNA TGTGCCAGCAGCACCCGGGACAGCTACGAGCAGTACTTC. Translation: CASSTRDSYEQYF. Using reference TRBV13 and TRBJ2-7 for the parts outside the CDR3, the full variable domain is AAGVIQSPRHLIKEKRETATLKCYPIPRHDTVYWYQQGPGQDPQFLISFYEKMQSDKGSIPDRFSAQQFSDYHSELNMSSLELGDSALYFCASSTRDSYEQYFGPGTRLTVT.

The CDR3 nucleotides are TGTGCCAGCAGCTATCAGATAAACAATGAGCAGTTCTTC. It codes for CASSYQINNEQFF. The J gene is TRBJ2-1, the V gene TRBV9; D is undetermined. This CDR3 has 13 residues. Germline CDR1 is SGDLS and CDR2 is YYNGEE. With 4 bases removed from V and 5 bases from J, the gap between germline ends came to 10 bases.

This clone was recorded a few times. V and J are TRBV2 and TRBJ2-5, with 10 bases fitting TRBD2. Trimming removed 3 bases from V and 5 bases from J; junction bases left unmatched: 3. Germline-derived CDR1 and CDR2 are SNHLY and FYNNEI. The CDR3 contains 14 residues. The CDR3 DNA reads as TGTGCCAGCAGTGAGGCTAGCGGGAGTGAGACCCAGTACTTC. As protein: CASSEASGSETQYF.

This clone showed up just a few times. V gene TRBV5-1 combines with J gene TRBJ2-7; 8 nucleotides agree with TRBD1. Germline CDR1 reads SGHRS; CDR2 reads YFSETQ. Trimming cost V 3 bases and J 0 bases; bases outside gene matches: 5. The CDR3 has 15 amino acids. The CDR3 sequence is CASSSRTGISYEQYF. Here the CDR3 DNA reads TGCGCCAGCAGCTCAAGGACAGGGATCTCCTACGAGCAGTACTTC.

The chain uses TRBV5-6 and TRBJ2-7; D call uncertain. V was clipped by 1 base and J by 1 base, with 15 bases between them. The CDR3 is made up of 16 amino acids. The germline V gene has CDR1 SGHDT and CDR2 YYEEEE. CDR3 sequence (DNA): TGTGCCAGCAGCTTGCCCACGAGCGTCACGTCCTACGAGCAGTACTTC. It yields the protein CASSLPTSVTSYEQYF.

This clone was counted only a few times. This chain joins TRBV4-2 and TRBJ2-5; the match to TRBD2 covers 13 bases. V was pared by 0 bases and J by 4 bases, with 5 bases of the junction left unmatched. The CDR3 has 17 residues. Germline CDR1 and CDR2: LGHNA and YNFKEQ. The CDR3 sequence is CASSQDVGLAGAETQYF. CDR3 bases: TGTGCCAGCAGCCAAGATGTCGGACTAGCGGGAGCAGAGACCCAGTACTTC.

This chain links TRBV7-2 with TRBJ2-2; tentative D call: TRBD2 (5 bases). Germline CDR1 reads SGHTA; CDR2 reads FQGNSA. CDR3 length equals 15 residues. With 1 base removed from V and 4 bases from J, the gap between germline ends came to 10 bases. For the CDR3, the DNA is TGTGCCAGCAGCTTAGAGTCAGGAGGCACCGGGGAGCTGTTTTTT. It translates to CASSLESGGTGELFF.